The clone carrying this TCR beta chain was seen a handful of times. The data are from a study of shared clonotypes between healthy human individuals. Method: immunoSEQ multiplex PCR; TCRdb's copy keeps in-frame clones and lacks some. The table has 2 million to 2.5 million clones, under 97% seen once. The germline V and J ends were trimmed by 4 bases and 6 bases, with 18 bases remaining between them. This CDR3 region has 15 residues. Germline assignment: CDR1 MGHRA and CDR2 YSYEKL. The clonotype originates from a man aged 18-30 years in good health. The genes are TRBV4-1 and TRBJ1-2, with D perhaps matching TRBD1 (5 bases). The specimen sequenced was naive CD4+ T cells sorted from blood. Subset reported: CD45RA+ positively selected. DNA for the CDR3: TGCGCCAGCAGCCGCATGCTTAATGTCAGGGATGGCTACACCTTC. Protein: CASSRMLNVRDGYTF.